Sequencing of this T cell receptor beta chain was carried out in a study of response to subunit inactivated influenza vaccine. Regarding the study as a whole: Each seasonal influenza vaccination recruits few new T cells, the authors suggested.

MiXCR, run by TCRdb on the RT-PCR reads, gives a single entry per CDR3 protein. The sample holds 700,000 to 800,000 distinct CDR3 sequences, around a sixth seen once. This clonotype showed up just a few times. Its antigen is still unknown. Germline-derived CDR1 and CDR2 are MNHNS and SASEGT. This CDR3 contains 14 residues. Trimming pared 7 bases from V and 4 bases from J, leaving 16 bases between. The sequence came from a man between 45 and 60 years old who received an inactivated influenza vaccine. The chain joins TRBV6-1 to TRBJ1-1, with TRBD1 as a possible D gene (5 bases). The sequenced sample was PBMCs from blood, obtained more than 4 days after vaccination. Here the CDR3 DNA reads TGTGCCAGCAACCTTAGGGGAGATGGCACTGAAGCTTTCTTT. Translated: CASNLRGDGTEAFF.